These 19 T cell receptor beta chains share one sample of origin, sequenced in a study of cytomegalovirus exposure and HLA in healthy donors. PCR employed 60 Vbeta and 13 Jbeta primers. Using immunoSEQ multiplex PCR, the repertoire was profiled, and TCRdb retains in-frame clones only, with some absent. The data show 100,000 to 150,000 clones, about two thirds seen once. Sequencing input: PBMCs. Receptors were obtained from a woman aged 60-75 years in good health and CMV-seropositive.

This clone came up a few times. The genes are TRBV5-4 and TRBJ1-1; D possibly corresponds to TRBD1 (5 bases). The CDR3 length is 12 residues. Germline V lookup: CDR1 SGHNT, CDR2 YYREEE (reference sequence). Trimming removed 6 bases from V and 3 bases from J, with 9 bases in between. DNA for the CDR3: TGTGCCAGCACCGACAGTTACACTGAAGCTTTCTTT. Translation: CASTDSYTEAFF.

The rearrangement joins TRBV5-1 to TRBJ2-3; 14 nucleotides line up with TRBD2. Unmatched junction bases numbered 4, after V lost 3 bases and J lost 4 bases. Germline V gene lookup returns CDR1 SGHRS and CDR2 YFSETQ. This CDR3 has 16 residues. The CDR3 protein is CASSWGTSGGADTQYF. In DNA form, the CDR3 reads TGCGCCAGCAGCTGGGGGACTAGCGGGGGCGCAGATACGCAGTATTTT.

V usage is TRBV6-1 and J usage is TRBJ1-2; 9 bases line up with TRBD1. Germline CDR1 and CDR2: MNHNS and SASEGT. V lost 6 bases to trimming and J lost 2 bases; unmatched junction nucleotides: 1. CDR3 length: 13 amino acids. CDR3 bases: TGTGCCAGCAGCGGGACAGGGAACTATGGCTACACCTTC. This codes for CASSGTGNYGYTF.

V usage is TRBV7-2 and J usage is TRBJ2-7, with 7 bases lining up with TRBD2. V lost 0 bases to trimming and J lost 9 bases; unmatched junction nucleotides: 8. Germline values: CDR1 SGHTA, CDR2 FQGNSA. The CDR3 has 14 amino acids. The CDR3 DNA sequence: TGTGCCAGCAGCTTAGCGCTCGGGGGGATGGGGCAGTACTTC. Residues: CASSLALGGMGQYF.

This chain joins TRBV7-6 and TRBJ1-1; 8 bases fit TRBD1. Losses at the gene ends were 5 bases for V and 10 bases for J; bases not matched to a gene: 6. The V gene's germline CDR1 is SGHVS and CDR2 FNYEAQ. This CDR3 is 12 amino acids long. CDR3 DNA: TGTGCCAGCAGCAGACAGGGGATGGCAGCTTTCTTT. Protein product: CASSRQGMAAFF.

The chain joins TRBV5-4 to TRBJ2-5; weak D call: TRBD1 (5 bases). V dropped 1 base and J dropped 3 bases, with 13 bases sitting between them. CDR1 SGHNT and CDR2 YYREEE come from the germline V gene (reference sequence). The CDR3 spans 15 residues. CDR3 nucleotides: TGTGCCAGCAGCTTGCACCTTCAGGGCGAAGAGACCCAGTACTTC. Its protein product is CASSLHLQGEETQYF.

The CDR3 DNA sequence: TGTGCCAGCACCAAAGGGGCGGGGAGGAGCACAGATACGCAGTATTTT. It is translated as CASTKGAGRSTDTQYF. The chain recombines TRBV11-2 with TRBJ2-3, with D perhaps TRBD2 (6 bases). Between the trimmed V and J ends, which lost 7 bases and 0 bases, there was a span of 17 bases. This CDR3 is built from 16 residues. CDR1 and CDR2 (germline): SGHAT, FQNNGV.

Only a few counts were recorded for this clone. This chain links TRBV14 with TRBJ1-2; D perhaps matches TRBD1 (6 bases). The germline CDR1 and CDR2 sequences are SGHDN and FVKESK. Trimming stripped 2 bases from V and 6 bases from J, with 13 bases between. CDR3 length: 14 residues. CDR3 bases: TGTGCCAGCAGCCAAAAAACGGGGGGGCATGGCTACACCTTC. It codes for CASSQKTGGHGYTF.

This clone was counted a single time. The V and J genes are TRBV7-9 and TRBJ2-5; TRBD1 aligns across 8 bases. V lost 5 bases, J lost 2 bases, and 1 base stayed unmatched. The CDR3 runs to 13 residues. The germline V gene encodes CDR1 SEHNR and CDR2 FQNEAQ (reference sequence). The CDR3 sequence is CASSHRGQETQYF. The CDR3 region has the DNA TGTGCCAGCAGCCACAGGGGGCAAGAGACCCAGTACTTC.

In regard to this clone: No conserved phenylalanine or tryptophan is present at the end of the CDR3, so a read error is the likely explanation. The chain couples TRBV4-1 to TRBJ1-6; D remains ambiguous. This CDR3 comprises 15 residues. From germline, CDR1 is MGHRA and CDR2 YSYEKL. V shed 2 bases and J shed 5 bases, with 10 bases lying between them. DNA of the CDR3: TGCGCCAGCAGCCAAAGCCCGAGGGATAATTCACCCCTCCACCTT. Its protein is CASSQSPRDNSPLHL.

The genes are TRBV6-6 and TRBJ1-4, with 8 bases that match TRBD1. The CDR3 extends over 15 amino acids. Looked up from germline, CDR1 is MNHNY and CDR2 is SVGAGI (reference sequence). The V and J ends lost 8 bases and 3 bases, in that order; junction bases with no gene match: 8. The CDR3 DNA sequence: TGTGCCAGCCTTGACAGGGGAGGGTCTAATGAAAAACTGTTTTTT. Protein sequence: CASLDRGGSNEKLFF.

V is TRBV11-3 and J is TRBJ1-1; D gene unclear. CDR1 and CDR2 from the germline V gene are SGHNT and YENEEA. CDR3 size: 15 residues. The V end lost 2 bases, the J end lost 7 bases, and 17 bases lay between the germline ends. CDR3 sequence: CASSLTHPPGDEAFF. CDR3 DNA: TGTGCCAGCAGCTTAACCCACCCCCCGGGTGATGAAGCTTTCTTT. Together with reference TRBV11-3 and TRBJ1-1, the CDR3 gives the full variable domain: EAGVVQSPRYKIIEKKQPVAFWCNPISGHNTLYWYLQNLGQGPELLIRYENEEAVDDSQLPKDRFSAERLKGVDSTLKIQPAELGDSAVYLCASSLTHPPGDEAFFGQGTRLTVV.

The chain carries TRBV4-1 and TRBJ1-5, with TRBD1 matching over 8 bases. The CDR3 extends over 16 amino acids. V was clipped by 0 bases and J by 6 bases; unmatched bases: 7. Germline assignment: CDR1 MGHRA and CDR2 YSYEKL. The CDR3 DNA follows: TGCGCCAGCAGCCAAGAAATCGGGACAGGCGGTCAGCCCCAGCATTTT. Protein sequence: CASSQEIGTGGQPQHF.

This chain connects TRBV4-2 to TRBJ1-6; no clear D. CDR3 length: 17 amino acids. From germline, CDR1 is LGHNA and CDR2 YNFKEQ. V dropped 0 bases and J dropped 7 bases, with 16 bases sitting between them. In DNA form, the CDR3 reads TGTGCCAGCAGCCAAGATTCCGTACAGACGGCAAATTCACCCCTCCACTTT. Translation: CASSQDSVQTANSPLHF.

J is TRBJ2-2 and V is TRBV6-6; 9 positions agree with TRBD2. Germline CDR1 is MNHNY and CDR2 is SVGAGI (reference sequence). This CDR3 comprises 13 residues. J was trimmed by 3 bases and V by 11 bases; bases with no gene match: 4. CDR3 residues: CAVGTSYTGELFF. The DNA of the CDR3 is TGTGCCGTTGGGACTAGCTACACCGGGGAGCTGTTTTTT.

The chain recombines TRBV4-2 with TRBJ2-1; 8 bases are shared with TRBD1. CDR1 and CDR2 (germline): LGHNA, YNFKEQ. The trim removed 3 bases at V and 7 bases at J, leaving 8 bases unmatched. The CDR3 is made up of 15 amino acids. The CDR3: CASSHSGTGRNEQFF. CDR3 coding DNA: TGTGCCAGCAGCCACTCCGGGACAGGAAGGAATGAGCAGTTCTTC.

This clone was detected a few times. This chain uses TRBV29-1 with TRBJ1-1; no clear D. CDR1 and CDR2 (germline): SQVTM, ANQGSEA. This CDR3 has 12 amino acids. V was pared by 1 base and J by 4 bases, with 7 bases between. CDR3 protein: CSVEGGVTEAFF. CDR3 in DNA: TGCAGCGTTGAAGGGGGAGTCACTGAAGCTTTCTTT.

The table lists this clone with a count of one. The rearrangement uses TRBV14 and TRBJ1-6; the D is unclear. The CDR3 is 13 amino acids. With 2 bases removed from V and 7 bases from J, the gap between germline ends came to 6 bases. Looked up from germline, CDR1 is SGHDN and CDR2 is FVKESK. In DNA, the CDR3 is TGTGCCAGCAGCCAAACTCAAAATTCACCCCTCCACTTT. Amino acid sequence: CASSQTQNSPLHF.

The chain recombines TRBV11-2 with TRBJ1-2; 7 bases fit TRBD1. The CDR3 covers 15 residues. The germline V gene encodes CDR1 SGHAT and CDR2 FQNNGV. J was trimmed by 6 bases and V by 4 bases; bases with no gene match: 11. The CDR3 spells CASSSTSGTDNGYTF. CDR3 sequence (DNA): TGTGCCAGCAGCTCAACCTCCGGGACAGATAATGGCTACACCTTC.